One sample yielded the 11 T cell receptor beta chains listed below, sequenced in a study of Ad26.COV2.S vaccination and SARS-CoV-2 variants. Method: immunoSEQ multiplex PCR; TCRdb's copy keeps in-frame clones and lacks some. The data show roughly 320,000 clones, around 87% seen once. The treatment was: 15 to 20 received Ad26.COV2.S at low or high dose, single or two shots; 5 received placebo; per-sample allocation not given. At day 63 after the first vaccine or placebo injection, samples were drawn. The sample in question was peripheral blood, obtained in a trial of Ad26.COV2.S vaccine versus placebo. The receptor source for this set is a person between 18 and 65 years old who received the Ad26.COV2.S COVID-19 vaccine or a placebo.

The chain joins TRBV7-8 to TRBJ2-7, with D perhaps matching TRBD1 (7 bases). This CDR3 is 15 amino acids long. V lost 11 bases and J 3 bases, leaving 23 bases between the germline ends. Germline lookup yields CDR1 SGHVS and CDR2 FQNEAQ. The chain's CDR3 is CADKKWAGTDYEQYF. The CDR3 bases are TGTGCCGACAAAAAGTGGGCGGGGACAGACTACGAGCAGTACTTC. Looking up the rest from reference TRBV7-8 and TRBJ2-7 gives the full variable domain: GAGVSQSPRYKVAKRGQDVALRCDPISGHVSLFWYQQALGQGPEFLTYFQNEAQLDKSGLPSDRFFAERPEGSVSTLKIQRTQQEDSAVYLCADKKWAGTDYEQYFGPGTRLTVT.

The chain links TRBV4-1 to TRBJ1-2, with a tentative D call TRBD1 (6 bases). Deletions cut 4 bases from V and 3 bases from J, with 15 bases between. The CDR3 runs 15 residues. The V gene's germline CDR1 is MGHRA and CDR2 YSYEKL. The CDR3 DNA follows: TGCGCCAGCAGCCGAGAGGACAGCCGGTACTATGGCTACACCTTC. The encoded protein is CASSREDSRYYGYTF.

The chain has TRBV3-1 (or the pseudogene TRBV3-2) and TRBJ1-2; 9 nucleotides match TRBD1. V trimming: 3 bases; J trimming: 8 bases; junction bases outside the gene matches: 7. The germline V gene encodes CDR1 LGHDT and CDR2 YNNKEL (reference sequence). This CDR3 has 14 residues. This CDR3 reads CASSQAGQGRGYTF. The CDR3 coding sequence is TGTGCCAGCAGCCAGGCCGGACAGGGGCGCGGCTACACCTTC.

The rearrangement uses TRBV12-5 and TRBJ2-1; the D gene is possibly TRBD2 (5 bases). The CDR3 runs 16 residues. Trimming pared 1 base from V and 1 base from J, leaving 11 bases between. Germline V gene data show CDR1 as LGHNT and CDR2 as FRNRAP. The CDR3 DNA follows: TGTGCTAGTGGTTTGGGAACCGGGGAGTCCTACAATGAGCAGTTCTTC. Translated, it gives CASGLGTGESYNEQFF. Variable domain in full (rest from reference TRBV12-5 and TRBJ2-1): DARVTQTPRHKVTEMGQEVTMRCQPILGHNTVFWYRQTMMQGLELLAYFRNRAPLDDSGMPKDRFSAEMPDATLATLKIQPSEPRDSAVYFCASGLGTGESYNEQFFGPGTRLTVL.

This rearrangement joins TRBV19 to TRBJ1-1; D not certain. Per the germline V gene, CDR1 is LNHDA and CDR2 is SQIVND (reference sequence). The ends were cut back, 2 bases at V and 4 bases at J, with 8 bases in the middle. The CDR3 is made up of 13 amino acids. CDR3 coding DNA: TGTGCCAGTAGTATACGGATCGGCACTGAAGCTTTCTTT. Amino acid sequence: CASSIRIGTEAFF.

This chain joins TRBV6-5 and TRBJ2-7; unclear D gene. Germline assignment: CDR1 MNHEY and CDR2 SVGAGI. The germline V and J ends were trimmed by 0 bases and 7 bases, with 10 bases remaining between them. The CDR3 has 13 residues. The CDR3 is CASSYSNLGEQYF. The CDR3 DNA follows: TGTGCCAGCAGTTACTCGAACCTCGGGGAGCAGTACTTC.

This sequence joins TRBV7-2 and TRBJ2-2; D unresolved. V was cut by 5 bases and J by 6 bases, with 10 bases left in between. This CDR3 comprises 13 residues. Germline CDR1 is SGHTA and CDR2 is FQGNSA. This chain's CDR3 is CASSLPYPGELFF. CDR3 in DNA: TGTGCCAGCAGCCTCCCTTACCCCGGGGAGCTGTTTTTT.

CDR3 in DNA: TGTGCCAGCAGCCCAGACTCCCACACCGGGGAGCTGTTTTTT. It yields the protein CASSPDSHTGELFF. The gene calls are TRBV11-3 and TRBJ2-2; the D is unclear. The CDR3 totals 14 residues. CDR1 SGHNT and CDR2 YENEEA come from the germline V gene. Trimming left V 5 bases short and J 3 bases short, with 10 bases between.

The gene calls are TRBV19 and TRBJ2-1; 8 bases agree with TRBD2. The germline V gene has CDR1 LNHDA and CDR2 SQIVND (reference sequence). The CDR3 sequence is 15 residues long. V gave up 3 bases and J gave up 3 bases; unmatched junction bases: 4. In DNA, the CDR3 is TGTGCCAGTAGTATCTCGGGGGGGAACTACAATGAGCAGTTCTTC. Protein product: CASSISGGNYNEQFF.

This chain connects TRBV5-4 to TRBJ2-1; D perhaps matches TRBD2 (5 bases). Trimming removed 0 bases from V and 1 base from J, with 8 bases in between. The length of the CDR3 is 15 residues. Germline lookup yields CDR1 SGHNT and CDR2 YYREEE (reference sequence). Here the CDR3 reads CASSLDRGSYNEQFF. CDR3 DNA sequence: TGTGCCAGCAGCTTGGACAGAGGGTCCTACAATGAGCAGTTCTTC.

This sequence joins TRBV4-1 and TRBJ1-5, with D perhaps matching TRBD1 (5 bases). The CDR3 loop spans 15 amino acids. CDR1 MGHRA and CDR2 YSYEKL come from the germline V gene. V lost 2 bases and J 3 bases, leaving 11 bases between the germline ends. The CDR3, as DNA: TGCGCCAGCAGCCAAATAGGGGCCAACAATCAGCCCCAGCATTTT. Translating it yields CASSQIGANNQPQHF.